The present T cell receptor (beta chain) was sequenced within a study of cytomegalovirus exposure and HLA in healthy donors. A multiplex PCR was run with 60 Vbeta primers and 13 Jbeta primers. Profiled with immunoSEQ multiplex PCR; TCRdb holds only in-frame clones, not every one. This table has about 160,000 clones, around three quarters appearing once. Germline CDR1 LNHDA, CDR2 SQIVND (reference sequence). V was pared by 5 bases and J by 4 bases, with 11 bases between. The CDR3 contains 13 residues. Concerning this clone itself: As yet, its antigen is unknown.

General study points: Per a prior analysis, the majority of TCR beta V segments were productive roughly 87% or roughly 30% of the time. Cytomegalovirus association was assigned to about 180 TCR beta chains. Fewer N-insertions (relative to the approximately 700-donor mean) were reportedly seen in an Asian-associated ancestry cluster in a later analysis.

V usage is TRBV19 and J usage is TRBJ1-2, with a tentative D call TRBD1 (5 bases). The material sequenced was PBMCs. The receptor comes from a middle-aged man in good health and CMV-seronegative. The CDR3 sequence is CASSYNRRYGYTF. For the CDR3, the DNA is TGTGCCAGTAGTTATAACAGGCGCTATGGCTACACCTTC.